This T cell receptor beta chain was captured in a study of blood T cells in healthy people across ages. With a J-beta primer mix and a sample-barcoded 5' primer, a second PCR ran roughly 6 to 11 cycles. TCRdb fed the 5' RACE reads into MiXCR, producing one record per CDR3 protein. This table has fewer than 700,000 distinct CDR3 sequences, 35% to 50% appearing once. Trimming removed 6 bases from V and 2 bases from J, with 7 bases in between. Germline CDR1 reads SGHVS; CDR2 reads FNYEAQ. The CDR3 length is 13 residues. The specimen was blood. This clonotype was sampled from a man aged 80 or over in good health. This chain connects TRBV7-6 to TRBJ1-4; TRBD1 might be the D (5 bases). The CDR3 nucleotides read TGTGCCAGCAGTGGGGGTACTAATGAAAAACTGTTTTTT. It translates to CASSGGTNEKLFF.